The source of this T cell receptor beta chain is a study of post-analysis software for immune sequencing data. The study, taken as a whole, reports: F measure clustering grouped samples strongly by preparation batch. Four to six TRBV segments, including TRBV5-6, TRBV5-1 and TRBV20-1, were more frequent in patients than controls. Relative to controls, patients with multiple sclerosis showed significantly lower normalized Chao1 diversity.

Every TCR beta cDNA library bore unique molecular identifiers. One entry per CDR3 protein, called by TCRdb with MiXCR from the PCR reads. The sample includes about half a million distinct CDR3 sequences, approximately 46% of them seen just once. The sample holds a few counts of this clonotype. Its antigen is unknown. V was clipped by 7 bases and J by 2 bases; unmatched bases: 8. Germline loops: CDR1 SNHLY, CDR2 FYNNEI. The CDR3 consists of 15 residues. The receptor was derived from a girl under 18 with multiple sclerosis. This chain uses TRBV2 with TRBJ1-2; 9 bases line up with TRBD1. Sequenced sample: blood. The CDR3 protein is CASTRDREVNYGYTF. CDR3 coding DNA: TGTGCCAGCACCCGGGACAGGGAGGTGAACTATGGCTACACCTTC.